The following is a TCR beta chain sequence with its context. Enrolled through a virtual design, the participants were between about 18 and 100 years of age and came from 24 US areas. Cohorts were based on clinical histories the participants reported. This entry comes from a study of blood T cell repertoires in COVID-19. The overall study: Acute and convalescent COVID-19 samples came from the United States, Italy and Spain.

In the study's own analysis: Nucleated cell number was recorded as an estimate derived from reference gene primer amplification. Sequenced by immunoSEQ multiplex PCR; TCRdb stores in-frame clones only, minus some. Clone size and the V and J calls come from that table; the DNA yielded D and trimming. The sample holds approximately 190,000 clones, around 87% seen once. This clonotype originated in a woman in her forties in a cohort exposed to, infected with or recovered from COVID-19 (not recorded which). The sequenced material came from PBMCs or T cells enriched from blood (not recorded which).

The CDR3 loop reads CSVEILAGGTYEQYF. In DNA form, the CDR3 reads TGCAGCGTTGAAATACTAGCGGGAGGTACCTACGAGCAGTACTTC. The genes are TRBV29-1 and TRBJ2-7; 12 bases agree with TRBD2. Per germline, CDR1 SQVTM and CDR2 ANQGSEA. With 2 bases clipped from V and 2 bases from J, the junction kept 4 bases outside the gene matches. The CDR3 extends over 15 amino acids.